A selection of T cell receptor beta chains follows, all from one sample in a study of technical replicates of blood from several donors. TCRdb keeps only in-frame clones here, not all; method: immunoSEQ multiplex PCR. Counted here are roughly 80,000 clones, approximately 94% occurring once; the ten biggest clones make up about 0.4%. The sequencing input was T cells isolated from PBMCs. These receptors were taken from a human donor in good health. Both conserved end residues are part of each CDR3. The D gene is left open where the match is weak. Rows give clone size only sometimes, using once, few, many, or a class for an expanded clone.

CDR3 DNA,CDR3 protein,V gene,J gene,clone size,D gene
TGTGCCACCAGCAGAGATGCGAATACGCAGTATTTT,CATSRDANTQYF,TRBV15,TRBJ2-3,.,.
TGTGCTAGCAGCTTGTCGTCACTAGCGGGAGGGCACGGGGAGCTGTTTTTT,CASSLSSLAGGHGELFF,TRBV7-7,TRBJ2-2,.,TRBD2
TGCAGCGTCCCAAGTTGGCCTCAAGAGACCCAGTACTTC,CSVPSWPQETQYF,TRBV29-1,TRBJ2-5,.,.
TGTGCCAGCTCCGTGGAGTATGATCAGCCCCAGCATTTT,CASSVEYDQPQHF,TRBV18,TRBJ1-5,.,.
TGCGCCAGCAGCCGGCTAGACTCTGGGGCCAACGTCCTGACTTTC,CASSRLDSGANVLTF,TRBV4-3,TRBJ2-6,once,.
TGCAGCGTGACAGGGGACGGGGGAACTGAAGCTTTCTTT,CSVTGDGGTEAFF,TRBV29-1,TRBJ1-1,.,TRBD1
TGCAGCGTTGGACAGGGAACAGATACGCAGTATTTT,CSVGQGTDTQYF,TRBV29-1,TRBJ2-3,once,TRBD1
TGTGCCATCAGTGAGGGCACTAGCGACTACGAGCAGTACTTC,CAISEGTSDYEQYF,TRBV10-3,TRBJ2-7,once,TRBD2
TGTGCCAGCAGCTTAGGTCCCACGGGAGCCTTACAAGAGACCCAGTACTTC,CASSLGPTGALQETQYF,TRBV5-4,TRBJ2-5,.,.
TGTGCCAGCAGCTTGTTAGGGACTCGCGGCTCTGGGGCCAACGTCCTGACTTTC,CASSLLGTRGSGANVLTF,TRBV5-6,TRBJ2-6,.,.
TGTGCCAGTAGTGAGCAAGGGGGAGAGAGATACGAGCAGTACTTC,CASSEQGGERYEQYF,TRBV19,TRBJ2-7,.,.
TGTGCCAGCAGCGCTAGCGGGACGCAAGGAGAGACCCAGTACTTC,CASSASGTQGETQYF,TRBV9,TRBJ2-5,.,TRBD2
TGTGCCAGCAGTTATCATATTACGGGCAATCAGCCCCAGCATTTT,CASSYHITGNQPQHF,TRBV6-6,TRBJ1-5,.,.
TGTGCCAGCAGCAGGGGAATAGCGGGAGTCACAGATACGCAGTATTTT,CASSRGIAGVTDTQYF,TRBV9,TRBJ2-3,.,TRBD2
TGTGCCAGCAGGGACGGGACACCTGATAAAATGGCTTTCTTT,CASRDGTPDKMAFF,TRBV11-3,TRBJ1-1,.,.
TGTGCCAGTAGTATAGGGCACGAACTAAACTATGGCTACACCTTC,CASSIGHELNYGYTF,TRBV19,TRBJ1-2,.,.
TGCGCCAGCAGCCAGGGAGGAACTGAAGCTTTCTTT,CASSQGGTEAFF,TRBV5-1,TRBJ1-1,.,.
TGTGCCAGCAGTGTGGGGGGGACGGCGAGGGAGCAGTACTTC,CASSVGGTAREQYF,TRBV28,TRBJ2-7,.,TRBD2
TGTGCCAGCAGGATGGACAGGGTCAGGGGCTACACCTTC,CASRMDRVRGYTF,TRBV6-5,TRBJ1-2,few,TRBD1
TGTGCCAGCAGCGTCGGGACAGCCTGGGGGGATGAGCAGTTCTTC,CASSVGTAWGDEQFF,TRBV9,TRBJ2-1,.,.
TGTGCCAGCAGCTTACAGGGCCTAGGCGGAGTCCAAGAGACCCAGTACTTC,CASSLQGLGGVQETQYF,TRBV7-3,TRBJ2-5,.,.
TGTGCCAGCAGCCTCGACAGGGAAGAGACCCAGTACTTC,CASSLDREETQYF,TRBV11-3,TRBJ2-5,.,TRBD1
TGTGCCAGCAGCTCACTTCTTTTGACAGGGGATGAGACCCAGTACTTC,CASSSLLLTGDETQYF,TRBV5-4,TRBJ2-5,.,TRBD1
TGTGCCTGGAGCAACAGGGGGCCTAACTATGGCTACACCTTC,CAWSNRGPNYGYTF,TRBV30,TRBJ1-2,.,TRBD1
TGTGCCAGCGACCAGGGTTATGGCTACACCTTC,CASDQGYGYTF,TRBV21-1,TRBJ1-2,.,.